The TCR beta chain described here comes from a study of T cell responses to AZD1222 COVID-19 vaccine. The CDR3 spans 18 residues. Sequencing was performed with immunoSEQ multiplex PCR; in TCRdb, only in-frame clones are kept and a portion is missing. Of 110,000 or so clones listed, more than 75% are singletons. The clonotype comes from an adult who received the AZD1222 COVID-19 vaccine. V is TRBV21-1 and J is TRBJ2-7; the DNA was not used to check the table's D call, TRBD2. TRBV21-1 counts as a pseudogene. The starting material was peripheral blood, obtained 28 days after the second AZD1222 dose. CDR3 nucleotides: TGTGCCAGCAGCAAGACCTCCGGGACTAGCGGGGGGGCCAACGAGCAGTACTTC. It codes for CASSKTSGTSGGANEQYF.